This passage covers 15 T cell receptor beta chains from one sample sequenced in a study of tumor-infiltrating lymphocytes in oesophageal squamous cell carcinoma. TCRdb called the PCR reads again in MiXCR, with one record for every CDR3 protein. Seen here are about 21,000 distinct CDR3 sequences, more than 30% observed once, and the top ten hold approximately 38%. The sequenced sample consisted of esophageal tumor tissue. These receptors were obtained from a male donor with esophageal squamous cell carcinoma.

The rearrangement links TRBV6-4 to TRBJ2-2; TRBD1 matches at 9 bases. The CDR3 sequence is 14 residues long. The germline gives CDR1 MRHNA, CDR2 SNTAGT. Losses at the gene ends were 6 bases for V and 4 bases for J; bases not matched to a gene: 3. CDR3 residues: CASRQGAGTGELFF. CDR3 DNA sequence: TGTGCCAGCAGACAGGGGGCTGGCACCGGGGAGCTGTTTTTT.

Remarks on this clonotype: Being one base from a much bigger clone, this may be a read error. The chain uses TRBV5-5 and TRBJ2-7, with TRBD2 matching 7 bases. After removal of 4 bases from V and 7 bases from J, the junction contained 14 bases not matched to a gene. Germline V lookup: CDR1 SGHKS, CDR2 YYEKEE (reference sequence). There are 15 residues in the CDR3. The CDR3 sequence is CASSPGLWGSNEQYF. The CDR3 DNA sequence: TGTGCCAGCAGCCCGGGACTATGGGGTAGCAATGAGCAGTACTTC.

Within the sample, this clonotype is medium-sized. The V gene is TRBV7-2, the J gene TRBJ2-1; D unresolved. Between the trimmed V and J ends, which lost 1 base and 10 bases, there was a span of 5 bases. The CDR3 contains 11 residues. CDR1 is SGHTA and CDR2 is FQGNSA in the germline V gene. The CDR3 loop reads CASSLVREQFF. CDR3 bases: TGTGCCAGCAGCTTAGTTCGGGAGCAGTTCTTC.

The chain employs TRBV29-1 and TRBJ2-3, with 15 bases identical to TRBD2. V gave up 7 bases and J gave up 4 bases; unmatched junction bases: 12. The CDR3 is 17 residues long. Germline-derived CDR1 and CDR2 are SQVTM and ANQGSEA. The CDR3 reads CSAGLAGGQDLPDTQYF. Here the CDR3 DNA reads TGCAGCGCCGGACTAGCGGGGGGGCAAGATCTTCCAGATACGCAGTATTTT.

This chain links TRBV5-4 with TRBJ1-1; no clear D gene. CDR3 length: 14 amino acids. V gave up 0 bases and J gave up 1 base, with 7 bases separating them. The germline V gene has CDR1 SGHNT and CDR2 YYREEE (reference sequence). CDR3 bases: TGTGCCAGCAGCTTGGGGGCTGAGAACACTGAAGCTTTCTTT. It codes for CASSLGAENTEAFF.

This clonotype appeared many times. A clone one base away is much larger, so this may be a read error. This chain uses TRBV7-9 with TRBJ2-1, with a weak D call TRBD1 (5 bases). The J call is doubtful: the DNA matches TRBJ2-7 better. Germline-derived CDR1 and CDR2 are SEHNR and FQNEAQ (reference sequence). The CDR3 runs to 15 residues. Written as DNA, the CDR3 is TGTGCCAGCAGCTTAGAAGGGGAAGGCTACAATGAGCAGTACTTC. It yields the protein CASSLEGEGYNEQYF.

This clonotype was counted between two and nine times. The chain recombines TRBV5-1 with TRBJ2-6; 7 bases agree with TRBD2. V was clipped by 2 bases and J by 1 base; unmatched bases: 0. Germline assignment: CDR1 SGHRS and CDR2 YFSETQ. This CDR3 has 15 residues. The CDR3 bases are TGCGCCAGCAGCTTCGGGGGGTCTGGGGCCAACGTCCTGACTTTC. Its protein product is CASSFGGSGANVLTF.

This clonotype was seen ten or more times. V and J are TRBV5-4 and TRBJ2-7; possibly TRBD1 or TRBD2 for D (5 bases each). This CDR3 has 11 residues. In germline, CDR1 is SGHNT, CDR2 YYREEE (reference sequence). Trimming took 4 bases from V and 7 from J, leaving 9 bases between them. The CDR3: CASSLGTEQYF. CDR3 nucleotides: TGTGCCAGCAGCCTCGGGACGGAGCAGTACTTC. Supplemented by reference TRBV5-4 and TRBJ2-7, the full variable domain reads ETGVTQSPTHLIKTRGQQVTLRCSSQSGHNTVSWYQQALGQGPQFIFQYYREEENGRGNFPPRFSGLQFPNYSSELNVNALELDDSALYLCASSLGTEQYFGPGTRLTVT.

Many counts were recorded for this clonotype. The chain is built from TRBV24-1 and TRBJ2-7; tentatively, D is TRBD2 (5 bases). Germline V gives CDR1 KGHDR, CDR2 SFDVKD. This CDR3 contains 13 residues. V dropped 2 bases and J dropped 6 bases, with 10 bases sitting between them. This CDR3 is CATSDSTEGEQYF. The CDR3 DNA is TGTGCCACCAGTGATTCAACCGAGGGCGAGCAGTACTTC.

The chain uses TRBV27 and TRBJ2-1; TRBD2 agrees at 13 bases. The CDR3 contains 15 residues. Per germline, CDR1 MNHEY and CDR2 SMNVEV (reference sequence). Losses at the gene ends were 5 bases for V and 6 bases for J; bases not matched to a gene: 4. The CDR3: CASSTRLAGGNEQFF. CDR3 coding DNA: TGTGCCAGCAGTACCCGACTAGCGGGAGGCAATGAGCAGTTCTTC.

As regards this clonotype: An end of the junction does not agree with germline; a read error may underlie this. CDR3 sequence reads: CTSTPGGTGGRGAKRPQHF. The CDR3 bases are TGCACCAGCACCCCAGGAGGGACAGGGGGTAGGGGGGCTAAAAGGCCCCAGCATTTT. The rearrangement links TRBV27 to TRBJ1-5, with 11 bases matching TRBD1. This CDR3 is built from 19 residues. Germline CDR1 MNHEY, CDR2 SMNVEV (reference sequence).

This chain links TRBV7-7 with TRBJ1-2; TRBD1 matches 8 bases. V dropped 5 bases and J dropped 4; count of bases not matched to a gene: 12. Germline loops: CDR1 SSHAT, CDR2 FNYEAQ (reference sequence). CDR3 length equals 16 residues. The CDR3 protein is CASSPPAGQGAYGYTF. CDR3 sequence (DNA): TGTGCCAGCAGCCCCCCCGCTGGACAGGGTGCCTATGGCTACACCTTC. Together with reference TRBV7-7 and TRBJ1-2, the CDR3 gives the full variable domain: GAGVSQSPRYKVTKRGQDVTLRCDPISSHATLYWYQQALGQGPEFLTYFNYEAQPDKSGLPSDRFSAERPEGSISTLTIQRTEQRDSAMYRCASSPPAGQGAYGYTFGSGTRLTVV.

The V and J genes are TRBV29-1 and TRBJ1-1; tentatively, D is TRBD1 (6 bases). The CDR3 extends over 11 amino acids. In germline, CDR1 is SQVTM, CDR2 ANQGSEA. The V end lost 7 bases, the J end lost 1 base, and 7 bases lay between the germline ends. The CDR3 nucleotides read TGCAGCGGGACAGAGAACACTGAAGCTTTCTTT. Its protein product is CSGTENTEAFF. The full variable domain, with the rest looked up from reference TRBV29-1 and TRBJ1-1, is SAVISQKPSRDICQRGTSLTIQCQVDSQVTMMFWYRQQPGQSLTLIATANQGSEATYESGFVIDKFPISRPNLTFSTLTVSNMSPEDSSIYLCSGTENTEAFFGQGTRLTVV.

This clonotype was detected many times. This chain joins TRBV6-6 and TRBJ2-1; D not resolved. The germline CDR1 and CDR2 sequences are MNHNY and SVGAGI (reference sequence). Trimming cost V 0 bases and J 4 bases, with 7 bases left between them. The CDR3 covers 14 residues. CDR3 loop: CASSYSYGYNEQFF. CDR3 coding DNA: TGTGCCAGCAGTTACTCGTACGGGTACAATGAGCAGTTCTTC.

This clonotype was seen more than once but under ten times. This could be a read error, since a much larger clone is one nucleotide away. This chain uses TRBV19 with TRBJ2-3; a possible D gene is TRBD2 (5 bases). The CDR3 sequence is 14 residues long. Deletions cut 2 bases from V and 14 bases from J, with 20 bases between. Germline-derived CDR1 and CDR2 are LNHDA and SQIVND (reference sequence). CDR3 sequence (DNA): TGTGCCAGTAGTATAAATTTTATCGCCGGGGAGCTGTATTTT. It specifies CASSINFIAGELYF.